Only one count was recorded for the clone carrying this T cell receptor beta chain. Its antigen remains unknown. Primers used in a second PCR of roughly 6 to 12 cycles were a sample-barcoded 5' primer and a J-beta primer mix. In TCRdb, the 5' RACE reads were re-called with MiXCR into one record per CDR3 protein. The sample lists 550,000 to 750,000 distinct CDR3 sequences; 20% to 25% were seen once. The source of the sample is a study of blood T cells in healthy people across ages. Germline assignment: CDR1 LGHNA and CDR2 YNFKEQ. The CDR3 runs to 16 residues. Overall study findings and caveats: Age advanced and TCR beta diversity per million T cells fell, roughly linearly.

The chain carries TRBV4-2 and TRBJ2-5; 8 bases align to TRBD2. The end of the DNA is better explained by TRBJ2-7, so the J call may be wrong. The sequence came from a man in his sixties or seventies in good health. Source material: blood. CDR3 region: CASSQDASGWDYEQYF. Here the CDR3 DNA reads TGTGCCAGCAGCCAAGACGCTAGCGGGTGGGACTACGAGCAGTACTTC.